The 25 T cell receptor beta chains below were found in one sample sequenced in a study of cytomegalovirus exposure and HLA in healthy donors. TCRdb keeps only in-frame clones here, not all; method: immunoSEQ multiplex PCR. The sample has about 67,000 clones; about 93% are singletons. What was sequenced was PBMCs. Every receptor here comes from a woman younger than 30 in good health and CMV-seronegative.

Regarding this clone: The junction departs from the called germline gene at one end, perhaps through a read error. This chain connects TRBV7-7 to TRBJ2-1, with D perhaps matching TRBD2 (5 bases). There are 13 residues in the CDR3. Germline V lookup: CDR1 SSHAT, CDR2 FNYEAQ (reference sequence). CDR3 sequence: CASSSHGGNEQFF. The CDR3 nucleotides read TGTGCTAGCAGCTCCCACGGAGGCAATGAGCAGTTCTTC.

The J gene is TRBJ1-1, the V gene TRBV10-3; D is possibly TRBD1 (5 bases). There are 12 residues in the CDR3. From germline, CDR1 is ENHRY and CDR2 SYGVKD. With 8 bases removed from V and 4 bases from J, the gap between germline ends came to 11 bases. CDR3: CAIGRDSTEAFF. In nucleotides, the CDR3 is TGTGCCATCGGCAGGGATTCCACTGAAGCTTTCTTT.

The chain couples TRBV7-9 to TRBJ1-3; perhaps TRBD1 as D (5 bases). CDR3 length equals 16 residues. V was trimmed by 1 base and J by 0 bases, leaving 10 bases between them. Germline assignment: CDR1 SEHNR and CDR2 FQNEAQ (reference sequence). CDR3 protein: CASSLVGDFSGNTIYF. The DNA for the CDR3 is TGTGCCAGCAGCTTAGTAGGGGACTTCTCTGGAAACACCATATATTTT.

V is TRBV6-5 and J is TRBJ2-7, with D possibly being TRBD2 (6 bases). The CDR3 runs 14 residues. In germline, CDR1 is MNHEY, CDR2 SVGAGI. The V end was cut by 8 bases, the J end by 2 bases, with 16 bases between. The CDR3 DNA reads TGTGCCAGCGGCTACGGGGGTGGCACCTACGAGCAGTACTTC. It encodes CASGYGGGTYEQYF.

The chain combines TRBV2 with TRBJ2-3; no clear D gene. Germline CDR1 is SNHLY and CDR2 is FYNNEI. Between the trimmed V and J ends, which lost 6 bases and 1 base, there was a span of 5 bases. The CDR3 runs 12 residues. CDR3 in DNA: TGTGCCAGCAGACGAGGCACAGATACGCAGTATTTT. This gives the protein CASRRGTDTQYF. Complete variable domain (other parts from reference TRBV2 and TRBJ2-3): EPEVTQTPSHQVTQMGQEVILRCVPISNHLYFYWYRQILGQKVEFLVSFYNNEISEKSEIFDDQFSVERPDGSNFTLKIRSTKLEDSAMYFCASRRGTDTQYFGPGTRLTVL.

Turning to this clone: Within the sample, other DNA sequences also encode this same CDR3. This sequence joins TRBV28 and TRBJ2-7, with D maybe TRBD1 (6 bases). This CDR3 is built from 14 residues. Trimming removed 4 bases at V and 3 bases at J, with 13 bases between. CDR1 and CDR2 from the germline V gene are MDHEN and SYDVKM. DNA for the CDR3: TGTGCCAGCAGTTCAGGGGTTTTCAGCTACGAGCAGTACTTC. Translation gives CASSSGVFSYEQYF. The full variable domain, its missing parts supplied by reference TRBV28 and TRBJ2-7, is DVKVTQSSRYLVKRTGEKVFLECVQDMDHENMFWYRQDPGLGLRLIYFSYDVKMKEKGDIPEGYSVSREKKERFSLILESASTNQTSMYLCASSSGVFSYEQYFGPGTRLTVT.

The V and J genes are TRBV2 and TRBJ2-3; 15 nucleotides match TRBD2. Losses at the gene ends were 6 bases for V and 5 bases for J; bases not matched to a gene: 9. Germline V CDR1 and CDR2: SNHLY, FYNNEI. CDR3 length equals 17 residues. CDR3 residues: CASRRRGTSGGRDTQYF. The CDR3 DNA reads as TGTGCCAGCAGGAGGCGGGGGACTAGCGGGGGGAGAGATACGCAGTATTTT.

V usage is TRBV10-3 and J usage is TRBJ2-3, with unresolved D. The germline CDR1 and CDR2 sequences are ENHRY and SYGVKD. The V end was cut by 4 bases, the J end by 2 bases, with 7 bases between. The CDR3 is 13 amino acids. Here the CDR3 reads CAISAVPTDTQYF. The CDR3 DNA reads TGTGCCATCAGTGCCGTTCCCACAGATACGCAGTATTTT.

Only one count was recorded for this clone. The genes are TRBV19 and TRBJ2-6; possibly TRBD2 for D (6 bases). From germline, CDR1 is LNHDA and CDR2 SQIVND (reference sequence). Trimming took 4 bases from V and 0 from J, leaving 10 bases between them. The CDR3 runs to 16 residues. The CDR3 protein is CASSSGTPSGANVLTF. CDR3 in DNA: TGTGCCAGTAGTAGCGGGACTCCCTCTGGGGCCAACGTCCTGACTTTC.

V and J are TRBV2 and TRBJ2-5; 10 nucleotides align to TRBD2. The J segment lost 6 bases and the V segment lost 6 bases, leaving 10 bases of the junction unmatched. Germline values: CDR1 SNHLY, CDR2 FYNNEI. The CDR3 is 15 residues long. The CDR3, as DNA: TGTGCCAGCAGGGGACCTAGCGGGGGCGGGAAGACCCAGTACTTC. Its translation is CASRGPSGGGKTQYF.

As concerns this clone: The junction shows a germline mismatch at one end, possibly a read error. V is TRBV5-1 and J is TRBJ2-7, with TRBD2 matching 13 bases. The CDR3 consists of 16 residues. The germline V gene encodes CDR1 SGHRS and CDR2 YFSETQ. CDR3 sequence (DNA): TGCACCAGCAGCCAAGGACTAGCGGGGGCGGATTACGAGCAGTACTTC. Protein product: CTSSQGLAGADYEQYF. The whole variable domain, remainder taken from reference TRBV5-1 and TRBJ2-7, is KAGVTQTPRYLIKTRGQQVTLSCSPISGHRSVSWYQQTPGQGLQFLFEYFSETQRNKGNFPGRFSGRQFSNSRSEMNVSTLELGDSALYLCTSSQGLAGADYEQYFGPGTRLTVT.

The sample holds one count of this clone. One junction end does not reproduce the germline sequence, and a read error may be involved. The V call is TRBV19, the J call TRBJ1-5; D remains unclear. The germline CDR1 and CDR2 sequences are LNHDA and SQIVND (reference sequence). CDR3 length: 15 residues. The CDR3 coding sequence is TGTGCCAGTACCCTTATCGGTTTTAGCGATCAGCCCCAGCATTTT. Its translation: CASTLIGFSDQPQHF.

The chain links TRBV19 to TRBJ1-6; 8 bases map to TRBD1. This CDR3 is built from 14 residues. CDR1 LNHDA and CDR2 SQIVND come from the germline V gene (reference sequence). V shed 4 bases, J shed 8 bases, and the junction held 4 bases outside the gene matches. CDR3 sequence reads: CASSKDREDSPLHF. CDR3 DNA: TGTGCCAGTAGTAAGGACAGGGAGGATTCACCCCTCCACTTT.

J is TRBJ2-7 and V is TRBV6-6; D is possibly TRBD1 (6 bases). The V and J ends lost 7 bases and 3 bases respectively, with 13 bases between them. Germline V CDR1 and CDR2: MNHNY, SVGAGI (reference sequence). There are 13 residues in the CDR3. The CDR3 loop is CASTTGGFYEQYF. CDR3 in DNA: TGTGCCAGCACAACTGGGGGCTTCTACGAGCAGTACTTC.

The chain couples TRBV5-1 to TRBJ2-7; possibly TRBD1 for D (5 bases). V gave up 5 bases and J gave up 6 bases, with 15 bases separating them. CDR1 is SGHRS and CDR2 is YFSETQ in the germline V gene. The CDR3 runs to 13 residues. The DNA for the CDR3 is TGCGCCAGCAGGGGGCTCCTGGGGTCCGAGCAGTACTTC. Translating gives CASRGLLGSEQYF.

This chain connects TRBV6-6 to TRBJ1-5; a possible D gene is TRBD1 (6 bases). This CDR3 is 12 amino acids long. CDR1 MNHNY and CDR2 SVGAGI come from the germline V gene (reference sequence). V was trimmed by 6 bases and J by 5 bases, leaving 8 bases between them. CDR3 coding DNA: TGTGCCAGCAGACAGGGACATCAGCCCCAGCATTTT. Translation gives CASRQGHQPQHF.

This rearrangement joins TRBV5-1 to TRBJ2-1, with 7 bases lining up with TRBD1. This CDR3 comprises 15 residues. Germline V gives CDR1 SGHRS, CDR2 YFSETQ. After removal of 0 bases from V and 5 bases from J, the junction contained 5 bases not matched to a gene. For the CDR3, the DNA is TGCGCCAGCAGCTTGGGGGGGACAGACAACAATGAGCAGTTCTTC. Translation: CASSLGGTDNNEQFF.

The rearrangement joins TRBV7-9 to TRBJ1-2; D unresolved. V lost 4 bases and J lost 5, with 8 bases in between. Germline V gene lookup returns CDR1 SEHNR and CDR2 FQNEAQ (reference sequence). This CDR3 has 12 amino acids. The DNA of the CDR3 is TGTGCCAGCAGCTCAGACGGGTATGGCTACACCTTC. Residues: CASSSDGYGYTF.

Concerning this clone: The germline gene is not matched at one end of the junction; a read error may be the cause. The CDR3 protein is CASSTIREAGDTGELFF. The CDR3 DNA reads TGTGCTAGCAGCACCATTCGGGAAGCAGGGGACACCGGGGAGCTGTTTTTT. The rearrangement joins TRBV7-7 to TRBJ2-2; maybe TRBD1 (6 bases). Per germline, CDR1 SSHAT and CDR2 FNYEAQ (reference sequence). The CDR3 contains 17 residues.

In this sample, this clone turned up a few times. This rearrangement joins TRBV4-3 to TRBJ1-2, with a tentative D call TRBD1 (6 bases). The V gene lost 0 bases and the J gene lost 2 bases, with 13 bases spanning the gap. Germline V gives CDR1 LGHNA, CDR2 YSLEER. The CDR3 spans 16 residues. CDR3 DNA: TGCGCCAGCAGCCAAGAAGCGGGGGCAGGGAACTATGGCTACACCTTC. This encodes CASSQEAGAGNYGYTF.

This chain links TRBV9 with TRBJ2-1; a possible D gene is TRBD2 (6 bases). V lost 6 bases and J 5 bases, leaving 21 bases between the germline ends. This CDR3 contains 16 residues. Per germline, CDR1 SGDLS and CDR2 YYNGEE. The DNA of the CDR3 is TGTGCCAGCAATCGCGAGCGTCGGGGGAAGGACAATGAGCAGTTCTTC. Translating it yields CASNRERRGKDNEQFF.

This clone showed up just once. V usage is TRBV10-3 and J usage is TRBJ1-1, with D possibly being TRBD1 (5 bases). The CDR3 covers 13 residues. V was clipped by 6 bases and J by 4 bases, with 12 bases between them. Germline assignment: CDR1 ENHRY and CDR2 SYGVKD. The CDR3 loop is CAIRPPGSTEAFF. In DNA, the CDR3 is TGTGCCATCAGGCCCCCAGGGTCCACTGAAGCTTTCTTT.

V gene TRBV5-6 combines with J gene TRBJ2-3; TRBD1 matches 9 bases. Per the germline V gene, CDR1 is SGHDT and CDR2 is YYEEEE. The J segment lost 2 bases and the V segment lost 4 bases, leaving 11 bases of the junction unmatched. This CDR3 has 17 amino acids. CDR3 coding DNA: TGTGCCAGCAGCGTCCAGATCGGGACAGGGTACACAGATACGCAGTATTTT. Translation: CASSVQIGTGYTDTQYF.

The chain links TRBV5-1 to TRBJ2-2; possibly TRBD2 for D (5 bases). V lost 0 bases and J 8 bases, leaving 23 bases between the germline ends. The germline gives CDR1 SGHRS, CDR2 YFSETQ. The CDR3 runs to 18 residues. The CDR3 DNA is TGCGCCAGCAGCTTGGATAACCCTGCGCTGCCGGGAAAGGGGGAGCTGTTTTTT. Translating gives CASSLDNPALPGKGELFF.

This chain links TRBV5-4 with TRBJ2-7, with 9 bases matching TRBD1. The V segment lost 8 bases and the J segment 2 bases; nucleotides outside the gene matches: 5. The CDR3 has 13 amino acids. Per the germline V gene, CDR1 is SGHNT and CDR2 is YYREEE (reference sequence). The CDR3 sequence: CASTRDRAYEQYF. CDR3 in DNA: TGTGCCAGTACACGGGACAGGGCCTACGAGCAGTACTTC.